This T cell receptor beta chain was recorded in a study of early T cells in non-severe SARS-CoV-2 infection. Turning to the study itself: Bulk RNA isolated from unsorted whole blood underwent sequencing; chains were not paired. Broader study findings: Lookups in VDJdb leaned toward anti-spike CD8 responses and missed private and CD4 specificities.

Looked up from germline, CDR1 is DFQATT and CDR2 is SNEGSKA (reference sequence). The ends were cut back, 3 bases at V and 2 bases at J, with 15 bases in the middle. The CDR3 runs to 15 residues. This clonotype has more than one count but fewer than ten. Its antigen is unknown. Unique molecular identifiers were attached to individual cDNA molecules. TCRdb re-analysed the 5' RACE reads in MiXCR, keeping a single row per CDR3 protein. Of about 72,000 distinct CDR3 sequences detected, around 8.7% appear once; the ten largest clones hold 3.2%. Sequenced sample: whole blood. This sequence joins TRBV20-1 and TRBJ2-3; D is undetermined. The sequence derives from an adult who was a healthcare worker with PCR-confirmed SARS-CoV-2 infection or an uninfected control (not recorded which). This CDR3 is CSASFPGVFTDTQYF. The CDR3 nucleotides read TGCAGTGCTAGTTTCCCTGGGGTCTTCACAGATACGCAGTATTTT.